The rows below give T cell receptor beta chains drawn from one sample of a study of blood T cell repertoires in COVID-19. Profiled with immunoSEQ multiplex PCR; TCRdb holds only in-frame clones, not every one. The sample contains 130,000 to 150,000 clones, roughly 88% of which appear only once. The specimen sequenced was PBMCs or T cells enriched from blood (not recorded which). The receptors shown here come from a woman in her twenties or thirties with acute COVID-19. Both conserved end residues are part of each CDR3. D genes are given only for firm matches. Expanded clones get a size class; other rows say once, few or many, or leave the size out.

J: TRBJ2-7; D: TRBD1; length: 15; size: -; V: TRBV10-3; CDR3: CAISKSGTANYEQYF; DNA: TGTGCCATCAGTAAGTCCGGGACAGCGAACTACGAGCAGTACTTC
J: TRBJ1-2; D: -; length: 15; size: -; V: TRBV28; CDR3: CASRTFSGGVYGYTF; DNA: TGTGCCAGCAGGACGTTCTCGGGGGGGGTCTATGGCTACACCTTC
J: TRBJ2-7; D: TRBD2; length: 17; size: -; V: TRBV9; CDR3: CASSVGTSSGRPYEQYF; DNA: TGTGCCAGCAGCGTCGGGACCTCTAGCGGGAGGCCGTACGAGCAGTACTTC
J: TRBJ2-7; D: TRBD1; length: 14; size: -; V: TRBV6-6; CDR3: CASSTGTGLYEQYF; DNA: TGTGCCAGCTCCACCGGGACAGGGTTATACGAGCAGTACTTC
J: TRBJ2-2; D: TRBD1; length: 16; size: -; V: TRBV5-1; CDR3: CASSQGQALNTGELFF; DNA: TGCGCCAGCAGCCAAGGACAGGCTTTGAACACCGGGGAGCTGTTTTTT
J: TRBJ2-3; D: TRBD2; length: 16; size: -; V: TRBV6-5; CDR3: CASSYTFGGETDTQYF; DNA: TGTGCCAGCAGTTACACTTTTGGGGGGGAGACAGATACGCAGTATTTT
J: TRBJ1-1; D: -; length: 13; size: -; V: TRBV6-2/TRBV6-3; CDR3: CASSYDSNTEAFF; DNA: TGTGCCAGCAGTTACGACTCGAACACTGAAGCTTTCTTT
J: TRBJ2-7; D: -; length: 15; size: -; V: TRBV6-4; CDR3: CASSKDSSGSYEQYF; DNA: TGTGCCAGCAGTAAGGACAGTAGTGGTTCCTACGAGCAGTACTTC
J: TRBJ2-1; D: -; length: 13; size: -; V: TRBV2; CDR3: CASSEEFRSEQFF; DNA: TGTGCCAGCAGTGAGGAGTTTAGGAGTGAGCAGTTCTTC
J: TRBJ1-2; D: TRBD1; length: 14; size: -; V: TRBV6-5; CDR3: CASSTQAGGLGYTF; DNA: TGTGCCAGCAGTACCCAGGCAGGGGGCCTTGGCTACACCTTC
J: TRBJ2-7; D: -; length: 14; size: -; V: TRBV7-6; CDR3: CASSAGQGGYEQYF; DNA: TGTGCCAGCAGCGCCGGACAAGGGGGTTACGAGCAGTACTTC
J: TRBJ1-1; D: -; length: 13; size: -; V: TRBV7-3; CDR3: CASGLTGGTEAFF; DNA: TGTGCCAGCGGATTGACAGGCGGGACTGAAGCTTTCTTT
J: TRBJ1-2; D: TRBD1; length: 14; size: -; V: TRBV5-4; CDR3: CASSTGTANYGYTF; DNA: TGTGCCAGCAGTACCGGGACAGCTAACTATGGCTACACCTTC
J: TRBJ1-2; D: -; length: 15; size: -; V: TRBV29-1; CDR3: CSVEINWSGDYGHTF; DNA: TGCAGCGTCGAAATAAACTGGAGTGGGGACTATGGCCACACCTTC
J: TRBJ1-3; D: -; length: 19; size: -; V: TRBV4-2; CDR3: CASSQDPNTGVGGGNTIYF; DNA: TGTGCCAGCAGCCAAGATCCTAACACGGGGGTCGGTGGAGGAAACACCATATATTTT
J: TRBJ2-3; D: TRBD1; length: 14; size: -; V: TRBV30; CDR3: CAWSVTGGTDTQYF; DNA: TGTGCCTGGAGCGTAACAGGGGGCACAGATACGCAGTATTTT
J: TRBJ1-2; D: -; length: 14; size: -; V: TRBV3-1/TRBV3-2; CDR3: CASSLRGLFYGYTF; DNA: TGTGCCAGCAGCTTACGCGGACTCTTCTATGGCTACACCTTC
J: TRBJ1-5; D: -; length: 17; size: -; V: TRBV3-1/TRBV3-2; CDR3: CASSQRHASGVSQPQHF; DNA: TGTGCCAGCAGCCAACGACACGCTTCAGGGGTAAGTCAGCCCCAGCATTTT
J: TRBJ1-1; D: -; length: 15; size: once; V: TRBV28; CDR3: CASSYIAGINTEAFF; DNA: TGTGCCAGCAGCTATATAGCCGGGATCAACACTGAAGCTTTCTTT
J: TRBJ2-4; D: TRBD1; length: 13; size: -; V: TRBV2; CDR3: CASSEQTGNIQYF; DNA: TGTGCCAGCAGTGAGCAGACAGGGAACATTCAGTACTTC
J: TRBJ2-1; D: -; length: 13; size: -; V: TRBV6-2/TRBV6-3; CDR3: CASSFDLYNEQFF; DNA: TGTGCCAGCAGTTTTGACTTATACAATGAGCAGTTCTTC
J: TRBJ2-7; D: TRBD2; length: 14; size: -; V: TRBV28; CDR3: CAIKGGTRMYEQYF; DNA: TGTGCCATTAAAGGTGGGACTAGGATGTACGAGCAGTACTTC
J: TRBJ2-2; D: TRBD1; length: 16; size: -; V: TRBV28; CDR3: CASTLGGQFYTGELFF; DNA: TGTGCCAGCACCCTAGGGGGACAGTTCTATACCGGGGAGCTGTTTTTT
J: TRBJ2-1; D: TRBD1; length: 15; size: -; V: TRBV6-5; CDR3: CASREGQGFYNEQFF; DNA: TGTGCCAGCAGGGAGGGACAGGGGTTTTACAATGAGCAGTTCTTC
J: TRBJ2-3; D: TRBD2; length: 17; size: -; V: TRBV5-4; CDR3: CASSTQTSGSIGDTQYF; DNA: TGTGCCAGCAGCACCCAGACTAGCGGCTCAATTGGGGATACGCAGTATTTT
J: TRBJ2-1; D: -; length: 13; size: -; V: TRBV7-2; CDR3: CASSQDSYNEQFF; DNA: TGTGCCAGCAGCCAGGACTCTTACAATGAGCAGTTCTTC
J: TRBJ1-4; D: -; length: 15; size: -; V: TRBV7-9; CDR3: CASSFSQAQNEKLFF; DNA: TGTGCCAGCAGCTTCTCGCAGGCCCAAAATGAAAAACTGTTTTTT
J: TRBJ1-6; D: TRBD1; length: 13; size: -; V: TRBV12-3/TRBV12-4; CDR3: CASIRTGNSPLHF; DNA: TGTGCCAGCATAAGGACAGGAAATTCACCCCTCCACTTT
J: TRBJ2-7; D: -; length: 14; size: few; V: TRBV11-2; CDR3: CASSLVGGVYEQYF; DNA: TGTGCCAGCAGCTTAGTGGGCGGGGTGTACGAGCAGTACTTC
J: TRBJ1-3; D: -; length: 15; size: -; V: TRBV7-2; CDR3: CASSKQGRPGNTIYF; DNA: TGTGCCAGCAGCAAACAGGGACGCCCTGGAAACACCATATATTTT
J: TRBJ2-3; D: -; length: 15; size: -; V: TRBV7-2; CDR3: CASTDGGSRTDTQYF; DNA: TGTGCCAGCACCGATGGAGGAAGTCGGACAGATACGCAGTATTTT
J: TRBJ1-5; D: -; length: 13; size: -; V: TRBV2; CDR3: CASSLIDNQPQHF; DNA: TGTGCCAGCAGTCTCATAGACAATCAGCCCCAGCATTTT
J: TRBJ2-6; D: -; length: 16; size: few; V: TRBV18; CDR3: CASSPLGQSGANVLTF; DNA: TGTGCCAGCTCACCATTGGGACAATCTGGGGCCAACGTCCTGACTTTC
J: TRBJ1-4; D: -; length: 14; size: -; V: TRBV5-1; CDR3: CASSLVPGNEKLFF; DNA: TGCGCCAGCAGTCTCGTCCCGGGGAATGAAAAACTGTTTTTT
J: TRBJ1-4; D: TRBD1; length: 13; size: -; V: TRBV19; CDR3: CASGDRGREKLFF; DNA: TGTGCCAGCGGGGACAGGGGCCGCGAAAAACTGTTTTTT
J: TRBJ2-4; D: -; length: 17; size: -; V: TRBV27; CDR3: CASSLSGWREVPNIQYF; DNA: TGTGCCAGCAGTTTATCGGGATGGAGGGAGGTCCCAAACATTCAGTACTTC
J: TRBJ2-7; D: -; length: 14; size: -; V: TRBV27; CDR3: CASSLLQGFHEQYF; DNA: TGTGCCAGCAGTTTATTACAGGGTTTTCACGAGCAGTACTTC
J: TRBJ1-4; D: -; length: 16; size: -; V: TRBV30; CDR3: CAWRDLAGATNEKLFF; DNA: TGTGCCTGGAGGGACTTAGCGGGCGCAACTAATGAAAAACTGTTTTTT
J: TRBJ2-1; D: -; length: 17; size: -; V: TRBV19; CDR3: CASSIGAAVGEVNEQFF; DNA: TGTGCCAGTAGTATAGGGGCAGCCGTGGGAGAGGTGAATGAGCAGTTCTTC
J: TRBJ2-7; D: -; length: 16; size: -; V: TRBV10-3; CDR3: CAISEPEVQGPYEQYF; DNA: TGTGCCATCAGTGAGCCCGAGGTCCAGGGGCCCTACGAGCAGTACTTC